The source of this T cell receptor (beta chain) is a study of blood T cell repertoires in COVID-19. At the level of the study: Sources were T cells, B-cell-depleted T cells, or PBMCs; the material itself was cDNA or gDNA.

This CDR3 contains 14 residues. From germline, CDR1 is LGHDT and CDR2 YNNKEL (reference sequence). Trimming pared 2 bases from V and 4 bases from J, leaving 6 bases between. For recovered donors of Cohort 3, there were two negative PCRs, clearance, or symptom resolution. The assay was immunoSEQ multiplex PCR, and TCRdb's table has in-frame clones only and misses some. The sample records about 270,000 clones, around 89% being singletons. The chain uses TRBV3-1 (or the pseudogene TRBV3-2) and TRBJ1-6; D remains ambiguous. The receptor was derived from a woman aged 18-29 years who had recovered from COVID-19. The sample consisted of PBMCs or T cells enriched from blood (not recorded which). The DNA for the CDR3 is TGTGCCAGCAGCCAAACTGTGTATAATTCACCCCTCCACTTT. It yields the protein CASSQTVYNSPLHF.